The clone carrying this T cell receptor beta chain appeared once. Authors' analysis steps: Amplifying reference gene primers gave estimates of nucleated cell counts. Clones were read by immunoSEQ multiplex PCR, and TCRdb kept only the in-frame ones, dropping some. The DNA was the basis for D and trimming; V, J and clone size are from that table. Of roughly 70,000 clones in the sample, roughly 89% were seen once. These data are taken from a study of blood T cell repertoires in COVID-19. At the level of the study: COVID-19 samples, acute and convalescent, were from the United States, Italy and Spain. Sample material is recorded as cDNA or gDNA derived from T cells, B-cell-depleted T cells, or PBMCs.

The source material was peripheral blood. The receptor was isolated from a man older than 75 with acute or convalescent COVID-19.

CDR3 sequence (DNA): TGTGCCAGCAGCCACGACAGCATCACGTACTTC. This codes for CASSHDSITYF. This chain connects TRBV11-2 to TRBJ2-7, with a tentative D call TRBD1 (5 bases). In germline, CDR1 is SGHAT, CDR2 FQNNGV. V was pared by 5 bases and J by 12 bases, with 14 bases between. This CDR3 has 11 amino acids.